These T cell receptor beta chains were read from a single sample in a study of cytomegalovirus exposure and HLA in healthy donors. Assay: immunoSEQ multiplex PCR; the TCRdb copy retains only in-frame clones and omits some. The table has about 200,000 clones, less than 90% seen once. The sequencing input was PBMCs. The receptors come from a woman aged 25 to 39 in good health and CMV-seronegative. Each CDR3 is given with its conserved first and last residue. Each record gives: clone size, J gene, V gene, D gene, CDR3 DNA, CDR3 protein. D genes are given only for firm matches. Clone size is stated in some rows and not others, as once, few, many or a class when expanded.

>NA|TRBJ1-1|TRBV6-6|NA
TGTGCCAGCAGTTACACGGGATGGGGGGGAAACACTGAAGCTTTCTTT
CASSYTGWGGNTEAFF
>NA|TRBJ2-1|TRBV6-1|NA
TGTGCCAGCAGGATGACCGGGCCCGGGGGGCAGTTCTTC
CASRMTGPGGQFF
>NA|TRBJ2-3|TRBV9|NA
TGTGCCAGCAGCGTAGTTCCCGTAACAGATACGCAGTATTTT
CASSVVPVTDTQYF
>NA|TRBJ2-2|TRBV7-2|NA
TGTGCCAGCAGCTTAGGGGCGCGGAGGACCGGGGAGCTGTTTTTT
CASSLGARRTGELFF
>NA|TRBJ1-3|TRBV5-1|NA
TGCGCCAGCAGCCTGTCTGGAAACACCATATATTTT
CASSLSGNTIYF
>NA|TRBJ2-3|TRBV27|TRBD2
TGTGCCAGCAGTTCTCAACCACTAGCGGGGGGGCTTGATACGCAGTATTTT
CASSSQPLAGGLDTQYF
>NA|TRBJ2-1|TRBV5-1|NA
TGCGCCAGCAGCTTGGAACTATTCAGCTCCTACAATGAGCAGTTCTTC
CASSLELFSSYNEQFF
>NA|TRBJ2-1|TRBV7-8|TRBD1
TGTGCCAGCAGCTTTATCAGGGGGAATGAGCAGTTCTTC
CASSFIRGNEQFF
>NA|TRBJ2-7|TRBV29-1|NA
TGCAGCGTTTCCCCGGCACAAGGGGGCGAGCAGTACTTC
CSVSPAQGGEQYF
>NA|TRBJ2-1|TRBV10-2|TRBD1
TGCGCCAGCAGTACAGTGACAGGGGAGGATGAGCAGTTCTTC
CASSTVTGEDEQFF
>NA|TRBJ2-2|TRBV2|NA
TGTGCCAGCAGTACAGCGCGGGGCACCGGGGAGCTGTTTTTT
CASSTARGTGELFF
>once|TRBJ2-1|TRBV6-1|NA
TGTGCCGGCAAGGGGGGACAGTCCTACAATGAGCAGTTCTTC
CAGKGGQSYNEQFF
>NA|TRBJ2-7|TRBV28|NA
TGTGCCAGCAGTTTCGGCAGGGACTACGAGCAGTACTTC
CASSFGRDYEQYF
>NA|TRBJ1-4|TRBV14|TRBD1
TGTGCCAGCGTAAGTACAGGGGGGATTGAAAAACTGTTTTTT
CASVSTGGIEKLFF
>NA|TRBJ1-2|TRBV2|NA
TGTGCCAGCAGTATCGAGGGGGACTATGGCTACACCTTC
CASSIEGDYGYTF
>NA|TRBJ2-7|TRBV5-1|TRBD2
TGCGCCAGCAGCACCGGGACTAAGACCTACGAGCAGTACTTC
CASSTGTKTYEQYF
>NA|TRBJ2-2|TRBV10-3|TRBD1
TGTGCCATCAGTGAGAGGGGACAGGGTAACACCGGGGAGCTGTTTTTT
CAISERGQGNTGELFF
>NA|TRBJ1-2|TRBV2|NA
TGTGCCAGCATTCCGGACACGCAAATACCTTATGGGGGCTACACCTTC
CASIPDTQIPYGGYTF
>NA|TRBJ2-7|TRBV5-1|NA
TGCGCCAGCAGCTCCCCGTCGTACTACGAGCAGTACTTC
CASSSPSYYEQYF
>NA|TRBJ1-5|TRBV2|NA
TGTGCCAGCAGGAAGGAATCAGGGAATCAGCCCCAGCATTTT
CASRKESGNQPQHF
>NA|TRBJ2-1|TRBV5-6|TRBD2
TGTGCCAGCAGGCGTACGGGACTAGCGACTGAGCAGTTCTTC
CASRRTGLATEQFF
>NA|TRBJ2-3|TRBV6-1|NA
TGTGCCAGCAGTGAATCCGGACACCTAACGCAGTATTTT
CASSESGHLTQYF
>NA|TRBJ1-2|TRBV28|TRBD1
TGTGCCAGCAGAACACAGGGGGCCTATGGCTACACCTTC
CASRTQGAYGYTF
>NA|TRBJ2-3|TRBV6-1|NA
TGTGCCAGCACTAGGGGCCGTAGCACAGATACGCAGTATTTT
CASTRGRSTDTQYF
>NA|TRBJ2-1|TRBV2|TRBD2
TGTGCCAGCAGTGAAGAGGGTAGCGGGAACTACAATGAGCAGTTCTTC
CASSEEGSGNYNEQFF